Listed below are T cell receptor beta chains from one sample, sequenced in a study of T cell responses to AZD1222 COVID-19 vaccine. The assay was immunoSEQ multiplex PCR, and TCRdb's table has in-frame clones only and misses some. The table shows approximately 150,000 clones, with approximately 92% occurring only once. Sample: peripheral blood, taken on day 0 of AZD1222 vaccination. These TCRs come from an adult in good health. The CDR3 runs from the conserved cysteine through the conserved F or W. D genes are given only for firm matches. Some rows have no size entry. The others give once, few or many, or a class for an expanded clone.

abundance	d_gene	v_gene	j_gene	CDR3aa	CDR3nt
.	.	TRBV4-1	TRBJ1-2	CASSQDLGTTNYGYTF	TGCGCCAGCAGCCAAGATCTGGGTACAACTAACTATGGCTACACCTTC
.	.	TRBV30	TRBJ1-1	CAWIRVSTEAFF	TGTGCCTGGATCAGGGTTAGCACTGAAGCTTTCTTT
.	TRBD2	TRBV6-4	TRBJ2-3	CASSDTLAGATDTQYF	TGTGCCAGCAGTGACACCCTAGCGGGGGCCACAGATACGCAGTATTTT
.	.	TRBV6-5	TRBJ1-5	CASKGKGTHQPQHF	TGTGCCAGCAAGGGGAAGGGTACCCATCAGCCCCAGCATTTT
.	.	TRBV2	TRBJ1-4	CASTPTGPQGIPPTNEKLFF	TGTGCCAGCACCCCCACAGGTCCGCAGGGAATCCCTCCAACTAATGAAAAACTGTTTTTT
.	TRBD2	TRBV2	TRBJ2-1	CASSERLAGVIEQFF	TGTGCCAGCAGTGAACGGCTAGCGGGAGTTATAGAGCAGTTCTTC
.	TRBD1	TRBV4-3	TRBJ1-1	CASSQDRGQGTEAFF	TGCGCCAGCAGCCAAGATCGGGGACAGGGCACTGAAGCTTTCTTT
.	.	TRBV20-1	TRBJ1-2	CSASADSYGYTF	TGCAGTGCTAGTGCGGACAGCTATGGCTACACCTTC
.	.	TRBV9	TRBJ1-6	CASSSARGSYNSPLHF	TGTGCCAGCAGCTCCGCCCGGGGATCCTATAATTCACCCCTCCACTTT
once	.	TRBV6-1	TRBJ1-3	CASSEDSSGNTIYF	TGTGCCAGCAGTGAAGACAGCTCTGGAAACACCATATATTTT
.	.	TRBV4-1	TRBJ2-4	CASSQKPDTGAKNIQYF	TGCGCCAGCAGCCAAAAGCCCGATACAGGGGCCAAAAACATTCAGTACTTC
.	.	TRBV27	TRBJ2-7	CATSSVYSYEQYF	TGTGCCACTAGCTCCGTCTACAGCTACGAGCAGTACTTC
.	.	TRBV9	TRBJ2-5	CASSVGSQDGETQYF	TGTGCCAGCAGCGTAGGGAGCCAGGACGGGGAGACCCAGTACTTC
once	.	TRBV12-1	TRBJ1-4	CASSFVGGQGAPVFEKLFF	TGTGCCAGCAGCTTTGTGGGGGGACAGGGGGCGCCGGTGTTTGAAAAACTGTTTTTT
.	.	TRBV7-3	TRBJ2-3	CASSRSGHTTTDTQYF	TGTGCCAGCAGCAGATCAGGGCATACTACCACAGATACGCAGTATTTT
once	TRBD1	TRBV18	TRBJ2-3	CASSRTKGQGTDTQYF	TGTGCCAGCTCACGAACAAAGGGACAGGGTACAGATACGCAGTATTTT
.	TRBD1	TRBV19	TRBJ1-2	CAIEASGGLYGYTF	TGTGCCATCGAGGCCTCAGGGGGCCTCTATGGCTACACCTTC
.	.	TRBV28	TRBJ1-1	CASPRTYLNTEAFF	TGTGCCAGCCCAAGGACATACTTGAACACTGAAGCTTTCTTT
.	TRBD1	TRBV28	TRBJ2-2	CASSSPGQSMTGELFF	TGTGCCAGCAGTTCGCCGGGACAGTCGATGACCGGGGAGCTGTTTTTT
.	TRBD2	TRBV4-2	TRBJ2-5	CASSPTSGLETQYF	TGTGCCAGCAGCCCAACTAGCGGGCTCGAGACCCAGTACTTC
.	.	TRBV12-5	TRBJ1-1	CASGSPGKSTEAFF	TGTGCTAGTGGTTCCCCCGGGAAAAGCACTGAAGCTTTCTTT
.	.	TRBV30	TRBJ2-7	CAWSSGEQYF	TGTGCCTGGAGCTCAGGCGAGCAGTACTTC
.	.	TRBV20-1	TRBJ1-1	CSASDGTVNTEAFF	TGCAGTGCTAGTGATGGGACGGTGAACACTGAAGCTTTCTTT
.	.	TRBV19	TRBJ2-1	CASTVTGGVLNEQFF	TGTGCCAGTACCGTCACCGGAGGGGTATTGAATGAGCAGTTCTTC
.	TRBD2	TRBV9	TRBJ2-1	CASSAQAGAPYNEQFF	TGTGCCAGCAGCGCCCAAGCGGGAGCACCCTACAATGAGCAGTTCTTC
.	TRBD2	TRBV5-5	TRBJ2-5	CASSLTGTSVLATQYF	TGTGCCAGCAGCCTTACTGGGACTAGTGTTTTGGCGACCCAGTACTTC
.	TRBD1	TRBV9	TRBJ1-2	CASSAMGQLNYGYTF	TGTGCCAGCAGCGCCATGGGACAGTTAAACTATGGCTACACCTTC
few	.	TRBV4-1	TRBJ2-1	CASSQSSPSFDEQFF	TGCGCCAGCAGCCAAAGTTCGCCTAGCTTTGATGAGCAGTTCTTC
few	TRBD2	TRBV12-5	TRBJ2-1	CASGPPTSGSPQFF	TGTGCTAGTGGTCCCCCGACTAGCGGGAGTCCGCAGTTCTTC
.	TRBD1	TRBV7-9	TRBJ2-7	CASSLGTGVTHEQYF	TGTGCCAGCAGCCTTGGGACAGGGGTTACCCACGAGCAGTACTTC
.	TRBD1	TRBV28	TRBJ1-2	CASSLHRGGNYGYTF	TGTGCCAGCAGTCTACACAGGGGAGGGAACTATGGCTACACCTTC
once	TRBD1	TRBV7-2	TRBJ1-2	CASSHGTGLNYGYTF	TGTGCCAGCAGCCACGGGACAGGGCTAAACTATGGCTACACCTTC
.	TRBD1	TRBV19	TRBJ1-5	CASSGRGTGNQPQHF	TGTGCCAGTAGTGGCCGCGGGACAGGGAATCAGCCCCAGCATTTT
.	.	TRBV28	TRBJ1-1	CASSLGKENGLNTEAFF	TGTGCCAGCAGTTTAGGAAAGGAGAACGGCTTGAACACTGAAGCTTTCTTT
.	.	TRBV20-1	TRBJ1-6	CSASRPLHF	TGCAGTGCCTCTCGGCCCCTCCACTTT
.	TRBD1	TRBV9	TRBJ2-5	CASSTFAGTGGETQYF	TGTGCCAGCAGCACATTTGCCGGGACAGGGGGCGAGACCCAGTACTTC
.	.	TRBV18	TRBJ2-7	CASSPPGLNYEQYF	TGTGCCAGCTCACCACCGGGCTTAAACTACGAGCAGTACTTC
.	TRBD1	TRBV24-1	TRBJ2-2	CATSETGDARELFF	TGTGCCACCAGTGAAACAGGGGACGCGCGGGAGCTGTTTTTT
.	TRBD1	TRBV27	TRBJ1-2	CASTSDRENYGYTF	TGTGCCAGCACCTCGGACAGGGAAAACTATGGCTACACCTTC
.	.	TRBV15	TRBJ2-7	CATSPSSQGNHEQYF	TGTGCCACCAGCCCCTCTAGTCAGGGTAACCACGAGCAGTACTTC
few	.	TRBV3-1/TRBV3-2	TRBJ1-6	CASSRRDTNSPLHF	TGTGCCAGCAGCCGCCGGGACACTAATTCACCCCTCCACTTT
.	TRBD1	TRBV6-6	TRBJ1-1	CASNGQENTEAFF	TGTGCCAGCAATGGACAGGAGAACACTGAAGCTTTCTTT
.	.	TRBV2	TRBJ1-6	CASSLSRDAGSYNSPLHF	TGTGCCAGCAGCTTATCCCGGGACGCCGGCTCCTATAATTCACCCCTCCACTTT
.	TRBD2	TRBV6-2/TRBV6-3	TRBJ2-2	CASSQGLAGGITGELFF	TGTGCCAGCAGCCAAGGACTAGCGGGGGGGATCACCGGGGAGCTGTTTTTT
once	TRBD1	TRBV7-2	TRBJ2-7	CASSRSTGVYEQYF	TGTGCCAGCAGCCGCAGTACAGGGGTCTACGAGCAGTACTTC
.	TRBD1	TRBV15	TRBJ1-4	CATSRDRPSGGEKLFF	TGTGCCACCAGCAGAGATAGACCGTCAGGGGGTGAAAAACTGTTTTTT
.	.	TRBV10-1	TRBJ2-2	CASSAGIRNTGELFF	TGCGCCAGCAGTGCGGGGATACGGAACACCGGGGAGCTGTTTTTT
.	.	TRBV4-2	TRBJ2-5	CASSQEAGRQETQYF	TGTGCCAGCAGCCAAGAAGCAGGGCGCCAAGAGACCCAGTACTTC
.	.	TRBV6-4	TRBJ1-6	CASSDSGREDYNSPLHF	TGTGCCAGCAGTGACTCGGGCAGGGAGGACTATAATTCACCCCTCCACTTT
.	.	TRBV4-1	TRBJ2-3	CASSQSRIGSTDTQYF	TGCGCCAGCAGCCAGTCACGGATCGGGAGCACAGATACGCAGTATTTT
.	.	TRBV29-1	TRBJ2-1	CSVGRRRLLDNEQFF	TGCAGCGTTGGACGGCGTCGACTTCTTGACAATGAGCAGTTCTTC
.	.	TRBV27	TRBJ1-2	CASNDTDGLRGYTF	TGTGCCAGCAACGATACGGATGGCCTTCGGGGCTACACCTTC
.	TRBD1	TRBV7-2	TRBJ2-7	CASSKSGGWEQYF	TGTGCCAGCAGCAAATCAGGGGGCTGGGAGCAGTACTTC
once	.	TRBV27	TRBJ2-7	CASSLPSARGMYEQYF	TGTGCCAGCAGTCTCCCCTCAGCCCGGGGTATGTACGAGCAGTACTTC
.	TRBD2	TRBV27	TRBJ2-1	CASSPGLAGLVEQFF	TGTGCCAGCAGTCCCGGACTAGCGGGGTTAGTTGAGCAGTTCTTC
once	.	TRBV3-1/TRBV3-2	TRBJ2-3	CASSQDPSDTQYF	TGTGCCAGCAGCCAAGATCCATCAGATACGCAGTATTTT
.	.	TRBV6-1	TRBJ2-2	CASSEMEAGELFF	TGTGCCAGCAGTGAAATGGAGGCCGGGGAGCTGTTTTTT
.	.	TRBV6-5	TRBJ2-2	CASTTSETAAGELFF	TGTGCCAGCACCACAAGCGAGACAGCGGCCGGGGAGCTGTTTTTT
.	TRBD2	TRBV3-1/TRBV3-2	TRBJ2-3	CASSLTSEGTDTQYF	TGTGCCAGCAGCCTTACTAGCGAAGGCACAGATACGCAGTATTTT